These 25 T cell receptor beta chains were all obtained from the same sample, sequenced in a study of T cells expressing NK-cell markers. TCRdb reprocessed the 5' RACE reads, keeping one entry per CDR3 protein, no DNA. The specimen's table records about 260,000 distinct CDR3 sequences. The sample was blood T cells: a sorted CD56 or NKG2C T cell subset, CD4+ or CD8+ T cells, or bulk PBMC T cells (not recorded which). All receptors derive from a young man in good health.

The CDR3 is CASSLVSSHGTKNIQYF. This chain uses TRBV7-2 with TRBJ2-4; as DNA is missing, the TRBD2 call by TCRdb cannot be tested. CDR3 size: 17 residues. The germline V gene has CDR1 SGHTA and CDR2 FQGNSA.

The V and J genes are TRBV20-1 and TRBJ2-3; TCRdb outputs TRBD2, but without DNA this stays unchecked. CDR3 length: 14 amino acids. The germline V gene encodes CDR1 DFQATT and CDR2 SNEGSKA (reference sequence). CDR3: CSAIGTSRTDTQYF.

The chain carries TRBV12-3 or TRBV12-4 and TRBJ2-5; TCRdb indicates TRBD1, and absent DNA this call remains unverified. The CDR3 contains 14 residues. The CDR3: CASSLAPGDGTQYF.

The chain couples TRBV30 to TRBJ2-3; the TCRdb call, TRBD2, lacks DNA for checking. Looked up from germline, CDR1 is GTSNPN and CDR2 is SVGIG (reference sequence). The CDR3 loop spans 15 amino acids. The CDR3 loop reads CAWSYSGRAKDTQYF.

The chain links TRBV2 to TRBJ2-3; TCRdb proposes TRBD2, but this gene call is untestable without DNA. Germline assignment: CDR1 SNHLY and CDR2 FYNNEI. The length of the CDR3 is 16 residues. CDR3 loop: CASSDLLAGGADTQYF.

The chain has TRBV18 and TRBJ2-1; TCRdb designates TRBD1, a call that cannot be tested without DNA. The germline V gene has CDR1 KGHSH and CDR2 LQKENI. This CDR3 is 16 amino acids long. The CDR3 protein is CASSPEQGTLNNEQFF.

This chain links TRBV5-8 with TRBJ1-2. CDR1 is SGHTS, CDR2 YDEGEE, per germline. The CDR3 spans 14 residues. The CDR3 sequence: CASSFGLGFGGYTF.

The CDR3 loop reads CASSLGGSVNTEAFF. The rearrangement links TRBV7-2 to TRBJ1-1. The CDR3 contains 15 residues. The germline V gene has CDR1 SGHTA and CDR2 FQGNSA.

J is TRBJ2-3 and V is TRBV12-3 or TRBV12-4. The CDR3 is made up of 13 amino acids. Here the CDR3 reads CASSSQVRDTQYF.

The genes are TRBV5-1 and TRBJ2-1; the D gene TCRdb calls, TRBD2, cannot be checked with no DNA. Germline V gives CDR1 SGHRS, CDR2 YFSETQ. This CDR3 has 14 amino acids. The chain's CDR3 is CASSLVSSGSVQFF.

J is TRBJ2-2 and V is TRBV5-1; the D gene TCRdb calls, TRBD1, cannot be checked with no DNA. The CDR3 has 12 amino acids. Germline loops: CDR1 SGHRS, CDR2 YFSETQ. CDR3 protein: CASSPPGRELFF. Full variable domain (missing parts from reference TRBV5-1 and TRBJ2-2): KAGVTQTPRYLIKTRGQQVTLSCSPISGHRSVSWYQQTPGQGLQFLFEYFSETQRNKGNFPGRFSGRQFSNSRSEMNVSTLELGDSALYLCASSPPGRELFFGEGSRLTVL.

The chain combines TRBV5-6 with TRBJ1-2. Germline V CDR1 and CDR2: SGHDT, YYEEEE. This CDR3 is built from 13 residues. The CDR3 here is CASRRTDYRGYTF. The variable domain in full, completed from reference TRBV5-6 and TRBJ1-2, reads DAGVTQSPTHLIKTRGQQVTLRCSPKSGHDTVSWYQQALGQGPQFIFQYYEEEERQRGNFPDRFSGHQFPNYSSELNVNALLLGDSALYLCASRRTDYRGYTFGSGTRLTVV.

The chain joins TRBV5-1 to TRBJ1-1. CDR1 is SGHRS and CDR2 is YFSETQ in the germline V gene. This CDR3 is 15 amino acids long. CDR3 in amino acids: CASSLGASMNTEAFF.

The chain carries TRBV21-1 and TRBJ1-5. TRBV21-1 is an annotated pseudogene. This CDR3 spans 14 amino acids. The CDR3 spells CASSKARGIQPQHF.

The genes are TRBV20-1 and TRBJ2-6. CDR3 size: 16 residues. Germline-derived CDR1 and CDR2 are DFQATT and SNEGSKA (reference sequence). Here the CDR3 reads CSPDLVGLSGANVLTF.

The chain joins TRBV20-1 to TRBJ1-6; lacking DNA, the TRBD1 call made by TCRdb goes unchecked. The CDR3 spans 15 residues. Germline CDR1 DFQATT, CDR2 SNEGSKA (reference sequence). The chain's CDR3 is CSALKRTDPSAPLHF.

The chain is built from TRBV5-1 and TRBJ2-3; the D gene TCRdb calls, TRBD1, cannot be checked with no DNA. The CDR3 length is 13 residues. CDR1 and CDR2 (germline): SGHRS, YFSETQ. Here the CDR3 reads CASSGEGRDTQYF.

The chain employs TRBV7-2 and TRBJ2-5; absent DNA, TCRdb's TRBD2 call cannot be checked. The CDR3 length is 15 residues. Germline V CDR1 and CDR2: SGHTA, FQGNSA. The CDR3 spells CASSREGVIRETQYF.

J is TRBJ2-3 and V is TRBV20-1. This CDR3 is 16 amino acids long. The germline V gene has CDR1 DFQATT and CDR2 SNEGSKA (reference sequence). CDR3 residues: CSARDLGRPSTDTQYF.

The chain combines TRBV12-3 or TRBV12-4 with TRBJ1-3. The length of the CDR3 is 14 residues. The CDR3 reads CASSQLLGGNTIYF.

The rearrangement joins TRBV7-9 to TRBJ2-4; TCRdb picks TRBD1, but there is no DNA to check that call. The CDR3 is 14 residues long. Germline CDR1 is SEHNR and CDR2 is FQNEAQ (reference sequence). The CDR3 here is CASSRQGSKNIQYF.

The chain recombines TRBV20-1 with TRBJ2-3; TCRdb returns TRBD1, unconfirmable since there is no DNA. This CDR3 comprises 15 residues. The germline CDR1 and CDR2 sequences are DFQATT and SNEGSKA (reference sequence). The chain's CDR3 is CSARDGAGGLDTQYF.

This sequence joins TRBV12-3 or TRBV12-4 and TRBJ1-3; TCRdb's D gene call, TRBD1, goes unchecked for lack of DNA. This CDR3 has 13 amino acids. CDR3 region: CASSSLGGNTIYF.

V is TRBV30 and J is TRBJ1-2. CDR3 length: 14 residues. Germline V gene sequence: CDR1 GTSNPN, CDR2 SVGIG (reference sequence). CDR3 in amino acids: CAWRYPHPIYGYTF.

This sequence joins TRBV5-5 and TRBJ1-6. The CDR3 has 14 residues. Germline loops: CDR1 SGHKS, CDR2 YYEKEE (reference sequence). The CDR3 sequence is CASSLVSDNSPLHF.